This TCR beta chain came from a study of CD8 T cells in ankylosing spondylitis. The junction had 8 bases not matched to a gene; V was cut back by 7 bases and J by 7 bases. The CDR3 has 14 amino acids. This clonotype was counted a few times. The antigen remains unidentified. Each CDR3 protein gets one entry after TCRdb re-called the 5' RACE reads with MiXCR. Here the sample spans approximately 550,000 distinct CDR3 sequences, roughly 13% being singletons. Regarding the study as a whole: Seemingly characteristic of ankylosing spondylitis blood was a TCR beta motif consisting of 7 or 8 highly homologous variants. Disease-associated clones were reportedly significantly overrepresented in matched ankylosing spondylitis synovial fluid. Existing reports had already noted some motif variants in reactive arthritis synovial fluid and blood.

Specimen: blood, either unsorted or a sorted T cell fraction (not recorded which). This sequence joins TRBV12-3 or TRBV12-4 and TRBJ2-1; 9 bases align to TRBD2. The clonotype was recovered from a male donor with ankylosing spondylitis. CDR3 residues: CASTRLAERNEQFF. CDR3 DNA: TGTGCCAGCACGAGACTAGCGGAGAGGAATGAGCAGTTCTTC.